Below, 31 T cell receptor beta chains from the same sample are listed, as sequenced in a study of metastatic and nonmetastatic thyroid tumors. Not a single patient had been given any form of treatment at any point before undergoing thyroid surgery. TCRdb re-called the PCR reads via MiXCR. Here the sample spans about 28,000 clones, 15% to 20% being singletons. The sample consisted of blood. These receptors came from a female donor with papillary thyroid cancer or a benign thyroid nodule (not recorded which). Some clones in this sample may be carry-over from other donors' samples.

The chain joins TRBV19 to TRBJ2-1; either TRBD1 or TRBD2 may fit D (6 bases each). V was shortened by 6 bases and J by 15 bases, with 18 bases between the two germline ends. This CDR3 comprises 12 residues. The V gene's germline CDR1 is LNHDA and CDR2 SQIVND (reference sequence). The CDR3 DNA reads as TGTGCCAGTAGCCCCCAGGGGACTGCTCTGTTCTTC. Protein: CASSPQGTALFF.

The table lists this clone with many counts. This chain joins TRBV7-9 and TRBJ2-7; D is tentatively TRBD1 or TRBD2 (7 bases each). V shed 5 bases and J shed 5 bases, with 19 bases lying between them. Germline V gene sequence: CDR1 SEHNR, CDR2 FQNEAQ (reference sequence). This CDR3 spans 15 amino acids. The CDR3 nucleotides read TGTGCCAGCAGCACACAAGGGCAGGGGGGGGACGAGCAGTACTTC. Protein sequence: CASSTQGQGGDEQYF.

This clone was observed at least ten times. V and J are TRBV4-1 and TRBJ2-2; a weak D match, TRBD2 (6 bases). Looked up from germline, CDR1 is MGHRA and CDR2 is YSYEKL. The CDR3 totals 14 residues. Deletions cut 4 bases from V and 4 bases from J, with 10 bases between. CDR3 amino acids: CASSRTGVTGELFF. DNA for the CDR3: TGCGCCAGCAGCCGCACGGGAGTCACCGGGGAGCTGTTTTTT.

The chain links TRBV18 to TRBJ2-2; TRBD1 might be the D (6 bases). CDR1 is KGHSH, CDR2 LQKENI, per germline. V shed 2 bases and J shed 6 bases, with 13 bases lying between them. The CDR3 covers 15 residues. The CDR3 loop is CASSPRQEDAGELFF. CDR3 DNA sequence: TGTGCCAGCTCACCAAGACAGGAGGACGCCGGGGAGCTGTTTTTT.

This clone occurred a few times. This chain uses TRBV6-1 with TRBJ2-7; D possibly matches TRBD1 or TRBD2 (6 bases each). In germline, CDR1 is MNHNS, CDR2 SASEGT. This CDR3 has 15 residues. Deletions cut 2 bases from V and 5 bases from J, with 16 bases between. CDR3 coding DNA: TGTGCCAGCAGTGAATGGGGGGACACCCGGGACGAGCAGTACTTC. It is translated as CASSEWGDTRDEQYF.

This chain uses TRBV28 with TRBJ2-5; no firm D call. This CDR3 has 16 residues. CDR1 is MDHEN, CDR2 SYDVKM, per germline. With 1 base removed from V and 1 base from J, the gap between germline ends came to 13 bases. CDR3 in DNA: TGTGCCAGCAGTTTATCTGGGAACGCAGTCCAAGAGACCCAGTACTTC. Protein sequence: CASSLSGNAVQETQYF. The entire variable domain, with the rest obtained from reference TRBV28 and TRBJ2-5, is as follows: DVKVTQSSRYLVKRTGEKVFLECVQDMDHENMFWYRQDPGLGLRLIYFSYDVKMKEKGDIPEGYSVSREKKERFSLILESASTNQTSMYLCASSLSGNAVQETQYFGPGTRLLVL.

This clone ranks as medium-sized. The chain is built from TRBV5-1 and TRBJ1-2, with 9 bases identical to TRBD1. Germline loops: CDR1 SGHRS, CDR2 YFSETQ. After removal of 2 bases from V and 2 bases from J, the junction contained 1 base not matched to a gene. This CDR3 is 14 amino acids long. This CDR3 reads CASSFDRGNYGYTF. The CDR3 DNA reads TGCGCCAGCAGCTTTGACAGGGGGAACTATGGCTACACCTTC.

Many counts were recorded for this clone. This sample also contains other DNA sequences that code for the same CDR3. The rearrangement joins TRBV7-9 to TRBJ1-2; no firm D call. Germline CDR1 is SEHNR and CDR2 is FQNEAQ (reference sequence). This CDR3 contains 13 residues. Trimming shortened V by 1 base and J by 6 bases, and 9 bases separated the two germline ends. The CDR3 spells CASSLGQADGYTF. The CDR3 DNA sequence: TGTGCCAGCAGCTTAGGGCAGGCAGATGGCTACACCTTC.

This clone has just a few counts. The chain joins TRBV28 to TRBJ1-1; the D gene is possibly TRBD1 (5 bases). Deletions cut 11 bases from V and 11 bases from J, with 21 bases between. The CDR3 is 12 amino acids. Germline V gene sequence: CDR1 MDHEN, CDR2 SYDVKM. In DNA form, the CDR3 reads TGTGCCGGTTCCTTATCAGGGTGTCTGGCTTTCTTT. Amino acids: CAGSLSGCLAFF.

To note about this clone: This could be a read error, since a much larger clone is one nucleotide away. The same CDR3 arises from other DNA sequences in this sample as well. V gene TRBV11-2 combines with J gene TRBJ2-3; TRBD2 agrees at 8 bases. Germline V gene data show CDR1 as SGHAT and CDR2 as FQNNGV. The CDR3 sequence is 14 residues long. CDR3 sequence: CASSPGGAGGTQYF. The CDR3 nucleotides read TGTGCTAGCAGCCCCGGAGGCGCGGGGGGTACGCAGTATTTT.

The rearrangement links TRBV19 to TRBJ1-5; D not resolved. This CDR3 region has 14 residues. V lost 1 base and J 4 bases, leaving 8 bases between the germline ends. CDR1 is LNHDA and CDR2 is SQIVND in the germline V gene (reference sequence). CDR3 DNA: TGTGCCAGTAGTATAGGGCGATTAAATCAGCCCCAGCATTTT. This gives the protein CASSIGRLNQPQHF.

A word on this clone: Relative to the germline gene, one junction end is altered; a read error may explain this. Additional DNA sequences in this sample encode the identical CDR3. The V gene is TRBV4-3, the J gene TRBJ1-2; a possible D gene is TRBD1 (5 bases). Germline-derived CDR1 and CDR2 are LGHNA and YSLEER. The CDR3 spans 15 residues. The CDR3 sequence: CASSQEIQGSYGYTF. CDR3 nucleotide sequence: TGCGCCAGCAGCCAAGAGATCCAGGGATCTTATGGCTACACGTTC.

CDR3 region: CASSLGPAAYNEQFF. Here the CDR3 DNA reads TGTGCCAGCAGCTTAGGTCCGGCCGCCTACAATGAGCAGTTCTTC. The genes are TRBV11-2 and TRBJ2-1; no firm D call. Germline CDR1 and CDR2: SGHAT and FQNNGV. Trimming pared 1 base from V and 2 bases from J, leaving 9 bases between. CDR3 length equals 15 residues.

Ten or more counts support this clone. V is TRBV20-1 and J is TRBJ2-3; the match to TRBD2 covers 14 bases. The CDR3 totals 17 residues. CDR1 is DFQATT and CDR2 is SNEGSKA in the germline V gene (reference sequence). Losses at the gene ends were 6 bases for V and 10 bases for J; bases not matched to a gene: 18. CDR3 nucleotide sequence: TGCAGTGCCCCCATCCCCTCGACTAGCGGGGGGGCGGTGGCGCAGTATTTT. It specifies CSAPIPSTSGGAVAQYF.

As for this clone: The conserved closing phenylalanine or tryptophan is absent in this CDR3, likely reflecting a read error. The DNA is left out, because the CDR3 cannot be placed on it with certainty; the CDR3 is given as TCRdb lists it. V is TRBV6-2 or TRBV6-3 and J is TRBJ2-5. Termini included, the CDR3 measures 15 amino acids. Germline V lookup: CDR1 MNHEY, CDR2 SVGEGT. The chain's CDR3 is CASSYSRDRQETKYL.

This clone has a handful of counts. The rearrangement joins TRBV19 to TRBJ2-7; D ambiguous. Trimming pared 4 bases from V and 6 bases from J, leaving 16 bases between. The V gene's germline CDR1 is LNHDA and CDR2 SQIVND (reference sequence). The CDR3 has 14 residues. CDR3 DNA sequence: TGTGCCAGTAGTACCCCGTGGCCGTGGGTCGAGCAGTACTTC. It yields the protein CASSTPWPWVEQYF.

The CDR3 DNA reads as TGTGCCAGCAGCCCCACCTATAACTATGGCTACACCTTC. It specifies CASSPTYNYGYTF. J is TRBJ1-2 and V is TRBV7-2; no clear D. CDR1 and CDR2 (germline): SGHTA, FQGNSA. Trimming took off 5 bases at V and 1 base at J, with 8 bases between the two ends. The CDR3 is 13 amino acids.

This clone is classed as medium-sized. The rearrangement uses TRBV6-1 and TRBJ2-7; tentatively, D is TRBD1 or TRBD2 (5 bases each). The CDR3 totals 16 residues. Trimming pared 10 bases from V and 3 bases from J, leaving 25 bases between. In germline, CDR1 is MNHNS, CDR2 SASEGT. CDR3 residues: CATRFSAWGSDYEQYF. CDR3 DNA: TGTGCCACCCGTTTTTCTGCGTGGGGGTCGGACTACGAGCAGTACTTC.

The genes are TRBV20-1 and TRBJ2-7; no firm D call. Germline V gene data show CDR1 as DFQATT and CDR2 as SNEGSKA (reference sequence). Trimming took 3 bases from V and 2 from J, leaving 8 bases between them. This CDR3 is 12 amino acids long. The CDR3 protein is CSASLQPYEQYF. CDR3 DNA: TGCAGTGCTAGCTTACAGCCCTACGAGCAGTACTTC.

In its sample, this clone was seen a few times. V gene TRBV27 combines with J gene TRBJ2-2; D unresolved. There are 13 residues in the CDR3. Germline-derived CDR1 and CDR2 are MNHEY and SMNVEV (reference sequence). The V end lost 5 bases, the J end lost 6 bases, and 10 bases lay between the germline ends. In nucleotides, the CDR3 is TGTGCCAGCAGTCACCGACGGGCCGGGGAGCTGTTTTTT. Amino acids: CASSHRRAGELFF.

This clone was counted many times. The rearrangement joins TRBV7-9 to TRBJ2-7; D gene ambiguous. Germline V lookup: CDR1 SEHNR, CDR2 FQNEAQ (reference sequence). The CDR3 totals 11 residues. V shed 6 bases and J shed 4 bases, with 7 bases lying between them. In nucleotides, the CDR3 is TGTGCCAGCAGGAAGGGATACGAGCAGTACTTC. This translates into CASRKGYEQYF. The complete variable domain, with remaining parts taken from reference TRBV7-9 and TRBJ2-7, reads DTGVSQNPRHKITKRGQNVTFRCDPISEHNRLYWYRQTLGQGPEFLTYFQNEAQLEKSRLLSDRFSAERPKGSFSTLEIQRTEQGDSAMYLCASRKGYEQYFGPGTRLTVT.

This clone was found a few times. A read error may be the cause here, since a much bigger clone is one base away. The chain employs TRBV12-3 or TRBV12-4 and TRBJ1-2; D not certain. Trimming took off 4 bases at V and 2 bases at J, with 17 bases between the two ends. This CDR3 comprises 16 residues. The DNA of the CDR3 is TGTGCCAGCAGTTCACGATCCCGAACGGGGAACTATGGCTACACCTTC. It encodes CASSSRSRTGNYGYTF.

This chain joins TRBV27 and TRBJ1-2; weak D call: TRBD1 (5 bases). The CDR3 is made up of 13 amino acids. Trimming took off 3 bases at V and 4 bases at J, with 9 bases between the two ends. CDR1 and CDR2 from the germline V gene are MNHEY and SMNVEV (reference sequence). The CDR3 here is CASSFGGAYGYTF. DNA for the CDR3: TGTGCCAGCAGTTTCGGGGGAGCCTATGGCTACACCTTC.

This chain uses TRBV5-1 with TRBJ2-7; tentatively, D is TRBD1 (5 bases). The CDR3 has 16 residues. V lost 4 bases and J 6 bases, leaving 23 bases between the germline ends. Germline V gene data show CDR1 as SGHRS and CDR2 as YFSETQ. The CDR3 region has the DNA TGCGCCAGCAGCCCACCCCTTACAGGTGAATCTGTCGAGCAGTACTTC. It translates to CASSPPLTGESVEQYF. The full variable domain, rest sourced from reference TRBV5-1 and TRBJ2-7, is KAGVTQTPRYLIKTRGQQVTLSCSPISGHRSVSWYQQTPGQGLQFLFEYFSETQRNKGNFPGRFSGRQFSNSRSEMNVSTLELGDSALYLCASSPPLTGESVEQYFGPGTRLTVT.

As to this clone: A much larger clone lies a single base off, so this may be a read error. Other nucleotide sequences in the sample specify the same CDR3. This sequence joins TRBV20-1 and TRBJ2-3, with 9 bases fitting TRBD1. CDR3 size: 13 residues. The J segment lost 9 bases and the V segment lost 6 bases, leaving 10 bases of the junction unmatched. Germline-derived CDR1 and CDR2 are DFQATT and SNEGSKA (reference sequence). The CDR3 DNA sequence: TGCAGTGCGCGGGACAGGGAACCCTTAACGCAGTATTTT. It specifies CSARDREPLTQYF.

At least ten counts were recorded for this clone. The chain recombines TRBV6-1 with TRBJ2-5, with D perhaps matching TRBD2 (7 bases). Per the germline V gene, CDR1 is MNHNS and CDR2 is SASEGT. The CDR3 has 15 amino acids. V shed 7 bases and J shed 2 bases, with 17 bases lying between them. CDR3: CASTVNGGLQETQYF. The CDR3 DNA sequence: TGTGCCAGCACTGTTAACGGGGGGCTTCAAGAGACCCAGTACTTC.

The sample holds many counts of this clone. V and J are TRBV3-1 and TRBJ1-5; TRBD1 agrees at 12 bases. This CDR3 region has 18 residues. V was pared by 1 base and J by 2 bases, with 6 bases of the junction left unmatched. CDR1 and CDR2 (germline): LGHDT, YNNKEL (reference sequence). CDR3 sequence (DNA): TGTGCCAGCAGCCAAGGGGACAGGGGGCCGCGTGGCAATCAGCCCCAGCATTTT. This codes for CASSQGDRGPRGNQPQHF.

This clone was counted many times. V is TRBV2 and J is TRBJ1-1; D unclear. CDR3 size: 13 residues. The germline V and J ends were trimmed by 0 bases and 2 bases, with 4 bases remaining between them. CDR1 and CDR2 from the germline V gene are SNHLY and FYNNEI. CDR3: CASSEAGNTEAFF. In DNA form, the CDR3 reads TGTGCCAGCAGTGAAGCGGGCAACACTGAAGCTTTCTTT. Filled out from reference TRBV2 and TRBJ1-1, the complete variable domain reads EPEVTQTPSHQVTQMGQEVILRCVPISNHLYFYWYRQILGQKVEFLVSFYNNEISEKSEIFDDQFSVERPDGSNFTLKIRSTKLEDSAMYFCASSEAGNTEAFFGQGTRLTVV.

This clone was recorded many times. The genes are TRBV27 and TRBJ2-2; TRBD2 agrees at 8 bases. The J segment lost 6 bases and the V segment lost 3 bases, leaving 15 bases of the junction unmatched. Germline V gives CDR1 MNHEY, CDR2 SMNVEV (reference sequence). CDR3 length: 18 amino acids. The CDR3: CASSLDGYLGGGPGELFF. CDR3 DNA sequence: TGTGCCAGCAGTTTGGATGGGTACTTGGGCGGGGGGCCCGGGGAGCTGTTTTTT.

This clone was seen repeatedly, ten times or more. The chain joins TRBV3-1 to TRBJ2-2, with D hard to call. V was trimmed by 1 base and J by 4 bases, leaving 13 bases between them. The CDR3 sequence is 16 residues long. Germline V gives CDR1 LGHDT, CDR2 YNNKEL (reference sequence). CDR3 loop: CASSQGGVSPTGELFF. The CDR3 region has the DNA TGTGCCAGCAGCCAAGGAGGAGTTAGCCCCACCGGGGAGCTGTTTTTT.

The genes are TRBV11-2 and TRBJ1-1; no clear D gene. V lost 1 base and J lost 11, with 14 bases in between. CDR1 SGHAT and CDR2 FQNNGV come from the germline V gene. The CDR3 contains 13 residues. CDR3 DNA sequence: TGTGCCAGCAGCTTAGGCGGTGGGCTGAACGCTTTCTTT. Translation: CASSLGGGLNAFF.